The sequence of this T cell receptor (beta chain) was determined in a study of T cells in tumors after PD-1 blockade. Study context: Some patients also took daily vismodegib 150 mg during anti-PD-1 treatment.

Study findings and constraints: Some novel exhausted tumor clones appeared in pre-treatment blood, suggesting peripheral recruitment.

Tumor or blood genomic DNA was sequenced, with inputs of about 550 ng to 6,500 ng. Here immunoSEQ multiplex PCR was the method, and the copy in TCRdb shows in-frame clones only, minus some. The data show 45,000 or so clones, more than 65% seen once. In the case of this clone: Its cognate antigen is unknown.

This TCR derives from a human donor with advanced basal cell or squamous cell carcinoma (not recorded which). The specimen comprised PBMCs, sampled before anti-PD-1 therapy.

Here the CDR3 reads CASSFTSGPSYEQYF. The CDR3 region has the DNA TGCGCCAGCAGCTTTACTAGCGGTCCCTCCTACGAGCAGTACTTC. This rearrangement joins TRBV5-1 to TRBJ2-7; 8 nucleotides align to TRBD2. The CDR3 spans 15 residues. J gave up 0 bases and V 2 bases, and 4 bases lay outside the gene matches. CDR1 SGHRS and CDR2 YFSETQ come from the germline V gene.